Below, 22 T cell receptor beta chains from the same sample are listed, as sequenced in a study of shared clonotypes between healthy human individuals. Method: immunoSEQ multiplex PCR; TCRdb's copy keeps in-frame clones and lacks some. The table includes some 510,000 clones, around 79% detected once. The sample comprised PBMCs. The receptors were sampled from a woman in her forties in good health. Some clones in this sample may be carry-over from other donors' samples.

The chain carries TRBV5-1 and TRBJ2-7; D is perhaps TRBD1 (6 bases). With 0 bases removed from V and 2 bases from J, the gap between germline ends came to 15 bases. CDR3 length: 16 amino acids. CDR1 is SGHRS, CDR2 YFSETQ, per germline. The DNA for the CDR3 is TGCGCCAGCAGCTTGGATGGGCAGGGGCTCACCTACGAGCAGTACTTC. Protein: CASSLDGQGLTYEQYF.

The gene calls are TRBV19 and TRBJ2-7; D uncertain. The length of the CDR3 is 14 residues. From germline, CDR1 is LNHDA and CDR2 SQIVND (reference sequence). V was trimmed by 5 bases and J by 4 bases, leaving 15 bases between them. The CDR3 region is CASSYRAQFYEQYF. CDR3 bases: TGTGCCAGTAGTTATAGAGCACAATTTTACGAGCAGTACTTC.

The sample holds a few counts of this clone. This chain connects TRBV10-3 to TRBJ2-5; 12 bases align to TRBD2. The length of the CDR3 is 15 residues. V lost 3 bases and J lost 5; bases outside the gene matches: 4. Per the germline V gene, CDR1 is ENHRY and CDR2 is SYGVKD. The CDR3 sequence: CAISDGLAGRETQYF. The CDR3 DNA follows: TGTGCCATCAGTGATGGACTAGCGGGACGCGAGACCCAGTACTTC.

The V gene is TRBV7-2, the J gene TRBJ2-7; D gene uncertain. V was clipped by 0 bases and J by 7 bases, with 10 bases between them. The V gene's germline CDR1 is SGHTA and CDR2 FQGNSA. This CDR3 comprises 13 residues. In DNA, the CDR3 is TGTGCCAGCAGCTTAGCGTTGGCGGCAGAGCAGTACTTC. It encodes CASSLALAAEQYF.

A word on this clone: An end of the junction differs from the germline gene, which may be a read error. The V gene is TRBV7-7, the J gene TRBJ2-5, with 12 bases identical to TRBD1. In germline, CDR1 is SSHAT, CDR2 FNYEAQ (reference sequence). This CDR3 has 15 residues. The CDR3 DNA reads TGTGCTAGCAGCTTAGGGACAGGGGGCTGGGAGACCCAGTACTTC. It encodes CASSLGTGGWETQYF.

The gene calls are TRBV25-1 and TRBJ1-4; 8 positions match TRBD1. This CDR3 has 17 amino acids. From germline, CDR1 is MGHDK and CDR2 SYGVNS. The J segment lost 2 bases and the V segment lost 2 bases, leaving 7 bases of the junction unmatched. In DNA form, the CDR3 reads TGTGCCAGCAGTGAACCCGGACAGGGAGTGACTAATGAAAAACTGTTTTTT. Translating gives CASSEPGQGVTNEKLFF. The variable domain in full, completed from reference TRBV25-1 and TRBJ1-4, reads EADIYQTPRYLVIGTGKKITLECSQTMGHDKMYWYQQDPGMELHLIHYSYGVNSTEKGDLSSESTVSRIRTEHFPLTLESARPSHTSQYLCASSEPGQGVTNEKLFFGSGTQLSVL.

The sample holds one count of this clone. The V call is TRBV2, the J call TRBJ1-1; tentative D call: TRBD1 (5 bases). This CDR3 contains 11 residues. Germline-derived CDR1 and CDR2 are SNHLY and FYNNEI. The CDR3 here is CAQGRDTEAFF. CDR3 sequence (DNA): TGTGCTCAGGGTAGGGACACTGAAGCTTTCTTT.

The chain recombines TRBV5-4 with TRBJ2-7; 7 bases are a match to TRBD1. The CDR3 runs to 14 residues. CDR1 is SGHNT, CDR2 YYREEE, per germline (reference sequence). Trimming took 4 bases from V and 2 from J; bases not matched to a gene: 6. The CDR3 DNA reads TGTGCCAGCAGCCTACGACAGGGCACCTACGAGCAGTACTTC. Translating it yields CASSLRQGTYEQYF.

The chain recombines TRBV18 with TRBJ2-1; 15 positions agree with TRBD2. Trimming removed 7 bases from V and 5 bases from J; junction bases left unmatched: 12. The CDR3 is 18 residues long. In germline, CDR1 is KGHSH, CDR2 LQKENI. The CDR3 is CASFSIRTSGRANNEQFF. Written as DNA, the CDR3 is TGTGCCAGCTTTTCCATTAGGACTAGCGGGAGGGCCAACAATGAGCAGTTCTTC. Looking up the rest from reference TRBV18 and TRBJ2-1 gives the full variable domain: NAGVMQNPRHLVRRRGQEARLRCSPMKGHSHVYWYRQLPEEGLKFMVYLQKENIIDESGMPKERFSAEFPKEGPSILRIQQVVRGDSAAYFCASFSIRTSGRANNEQFFGPGTRLTVL.

The chain joins TRBV28 to TRBJ1-2; D remains ambiguous. Germline lookup yields CDR1 MDHEN and CDR2 SYDVKM. This CDR3 is 14 amino acids long. With 5 bases removed from V and 8 bases from J, the gap between germline ends came to 18 bases. The CDR3 DNA reads as TGTGCCAGCAGTCCAAGAGGGCCCATCCGAGGCTACACCTTC. Protein: CASSPRGPIRGYTF.

V gene TRBV5-1 combines with J gene TRBJ2-5; D is undetermined. The CDR3 has 14 amino acids. The V gene lost 2 bases and the J gene lost 1 base, with 9 bases spanning the gap. The V gene's germline CDR1 is SGHRS and CDR2 YFSETQ. CDR3 in DNA: TGCGCCAGCAGCTTCTCGACAAGCCAAGAGACCCAGTACTTC. Translation gives CASSFSTSQETQYF.

The chain uses TRBV28 and TRBJ1-5; D unclear. The CDR3 is 15 residues long. The V and J ends lost 3 bases and 7 bases respectively, with 16 bases between them. CDR1 is MDHEN, CDR2 SYDVKM, per germline. CDR3 sequence reads: CASSFLNQVGQPQHF. The CDR3 nucleotides read TGTGCCAGCAGTTTCCTGAACCAGGTGGGGCAGCCCCAGCATTTT.

V usage is TRBV7-2 and J usage is TRBJ2-2; 9 bases agree with TRBD1. The germline V gene has CDR1 SGHTA and CDR2 FQGNSA. V was pared by 4 bases and J by 7 bases, with 7 bases of the junction left unmatched. The CDR3 has 15 residues. This chain's CDR3 is CASSSYTGGIGELFF. CDR3 nucleotide sequence: TGTGCCAGCAGCTCTTATACAGGGGGCATCGGGGAGCTGTTTTTT.

The genes are TRBV5-4 and TRBJ2-2; TRBD2 aligns across 14 bases. There are 16 residues in the CDR3. CDR1 is SGHNT and CDR2 is YYREEE in the germline V gene (reference sequence). V was clipped by 6 bases and J by 7 bases; unmatched bases: 8. Here the CDR3 reads CASTVKGLAGVGELFF. CDR3 bases: TGTGCCAGCACCGTTAAGGGACTAGCGGGAGTCGGGGAGCTGTTTTTT.

The rearrangement links TRBV5-4 to TRBJ2-2; TRBD1 aligns across 7 bases. Germline CDR1 SGHNT, CDR2 YYREEE (reference sequence). V dropped 5 bases and J dropped 6; count of bases not matched to a gene: 10. The CDR3 is 15 residues long. The CDR3 DNA reads as TGTGCCAGCAGAAAGGGGGCTGGTAGCGCCGGGGAGCTGTTTTTT. This sequence encodes CASRKGAGSAGELFF. The entire variable domain, with the rest obtained from reference TRBV5-4 and TRBJ2-2, is as follows: ETGVTQSPTHLIKTRGQQVTLRCSSQSGHNTVSWYQQALGQGPQFIFQYYREEENGRGNFPPRFSGLQFPNYSSELNVNALELDDSALYLCASRKGAGSAGELFFGEGSRLTVL.

The CDR3 nucleotides are TGTGCCAGCAAACCGACTCCTATGGCGTATAGCAATCAGCCCCAGCATTTT. It specifies CASKPTPMAYSNQPQHF. This sequence joins TRBV6-4 and TRBJ1-5; D not certain. The V end lost 7 bases, the J end lost 0 bases, and 19 bases lay between the germline ends. Germline V CDR1 and CDR2: MRHNA, SNTAGT. The CDR3 is 17 residues long.

The gene calls are TRBV7-8 and TRBJ2-1, with D hard to call. Germline CDR1 and CDR2: SGHVS and FQNEAQ. There are 16 residues in the CDR3. V was shortened by 2 bases and J by 0 bases, with 11 bases between the two germline ends. CDR3 protein: CASSLRGASSYNEQFF. CDR3 bases: TGTGCCAGCAGCTTACGCGGCGCGAGCTCCTACAATGAGCAGTTCTTC.

The chain couples TRBV6-1 to TRBJ2-7; D is uncertain. Germline lookup yields CDR1 MNHNS and CDR2 SASEGT. The CDR3 is 13 residues long. V dropped 4 bases and J dropped 3 bases, with 10 bases sitting between them. CDR3: CASSGLGNYEQYF. CDR3 nucleotides: TGTGCCAGCAGTGGCCTGGGGAACTACGAGCAGTACTTC.

The V call is TRBV6-4, the J call TRBJ2-3; 10 bases align to TRBD2. The CDR3 is made up of 19 amino acids. V lost 6 bases to trimming and J lost 2 bases; unmatched junction nucleotides: 17. CDR1 and CDR2 from the germline V gene are MRHNA and SNTAGT. This CDR3 is CASSPGASGSFNPTDTQYF. In nucleotides, the CDR3 is TGTGCCAGCAGCCCCGGGGCTAGCGGGAGTTTTAATCCCACAGATACGCAGTATTTT.

This chain connects TRBV2 to TRBJ1-3; 10 bases map to TRBD1. The CDR3 length is 17 residues. In germline, CDR1 is SNHLY, CDR2 FYNNEI. The V gene end was trimmed by 5 bases and the J gene end by 4 bases; junction bases not matched to a gene: 11. The CDR3 DNA follows: TGTGCCAGCAGTTCAAATCCGGGACAGGGGTACGGAAACACCATATATTTT. Translating gives CASSSNPGQGYGNTIYF.

The V gene is TRBV19, the J gene TRBJ2-1, with TRBD2 matching over 10 bases. CDR1 LNHDA and CDR2 SQIVND come from the germline V gene (reference sequence). This CDR3 region has 16 residues. The trim removed 7 bases at V and 0 bases at J, leaving 6 bases unmatched. This CDR3 reads CASNPSSGSSYNEQFF. CDR3 DNA: TGTGCCAGTAATCCGTCTAGCGGGAGCTCCTACAATGAGCAGTTCTTC.

The chain links TRBV7-9 to TRBJ1-5, with D possibly TRBD1 on 5 matching bases. CDR1 SEHNR and CDR2 FQNEAQ come from the germline V gene (reference sequence). V gave up 6 bases and J gave up 4 bases, with 16 bases separating them. The CDR3 consists of 15 residues. The CDR3 here is CASRRGDGLNQPQHF. CDR3 DNA: TGTGCCAGCAGAAGGGGCGACGGCCTGAATCAGCCCCAGCATTTT.